This T cell receptor beta chain was captured by sequencing in a study of T cells in Graves' hyperthyroidism and ophthalmopathy. Template material for amplifying TCR beta CDR3 regions consisted of RNA transcripts. HTBI primers were used for first-round RT-PCR of the TCR CDR3. TCRdb analysed the multiplex PCR reads with MiXCR anew, one entry per CDR3 protein. This table has 490,000 or so distinct CDR3 sequences, roughly a sixth appearing once. CDR1 DFQATT and CDR2 SNEGSKA come from the germline V gene (reference sequence). The CDR3 has 13 residues. Between the trimmed V and J ends, which lost 1 base and 2 bases, there was a span of 9 bases.

The chain employs TRBV20-1 and TRBJ2-7; no firm D call. Material for sequencing was blood. This receptor was obtained from a woman between 25 and 40 years old with Graves' ophthalmopathy. The CDR3 protein is CSARVTSPYEQYF. CDR3 bases: TGCAGTGCTAGAGTTACTTCCCCCTACGAGCAGTACTTC.